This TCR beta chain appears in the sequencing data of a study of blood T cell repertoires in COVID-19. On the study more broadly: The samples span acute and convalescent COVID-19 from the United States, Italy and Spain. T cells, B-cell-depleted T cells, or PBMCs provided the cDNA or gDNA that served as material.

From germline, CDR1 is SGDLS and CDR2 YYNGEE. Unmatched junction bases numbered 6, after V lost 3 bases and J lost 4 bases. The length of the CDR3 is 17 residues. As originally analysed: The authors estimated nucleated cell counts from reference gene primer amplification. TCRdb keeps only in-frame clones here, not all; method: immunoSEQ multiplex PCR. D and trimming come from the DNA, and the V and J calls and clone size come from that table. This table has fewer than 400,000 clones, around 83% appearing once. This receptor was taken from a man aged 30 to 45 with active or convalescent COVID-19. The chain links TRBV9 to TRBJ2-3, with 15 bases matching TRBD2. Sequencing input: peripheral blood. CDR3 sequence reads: CASSAGLAGGQADTQYF. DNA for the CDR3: TGTGCCAGCAGCGCAGGACTAGCGGGGGGGCAGGCAGATACGCAGTATTTT.